Listed here are 7 T cell receptor beta chains from one sample, sequenced in a study of T-cell reconstitution after alpha-beta-depleted transplantation in children. Preparing the TCRbeta library involved the use of unique molecular identifiers. From the PCR reads, TCRdb called clonotypes with MiXCR, one entry per CDR3 protein. Here the sample spans about 400,000 distinct CDR3 sequences, about a fifth being singletons. Here the sequenced sample was PBMCs from the stem cell graft donor, taken from the stem cell graft. Receptors were obtained from a human donor who donated a stem cell graft to a child with acute myeloid leukemia.

This clonotype has only a few counts. This chain joins TRBV12-3 or TRBV12-4 and TRBJ1-2; 9 bases fit TRBD1. The CDR3 is 13 residues long. With 6 bases clipped from V and 6 bases from J, the junction kept 5 bases outside the gene matches. The CDR3 bases are TGTGCCAGCAGCCTGGACAGGGGTAATGGCTACACCTTC. It is translated as CASSLDRGNGYTF.

There are a few counts of this clonotype. As DNA, the CDR3 is TGCAGCTCCGGACAGAATGAAAAACTGTTTTTT. Amino acids: CSSGQNEKLFF. The chain carries TRBV29-1 and TRBJ1-4; possible D gene TRBD1, 6 bases. Trimming removed 8 bases from V and 5 bases from J, with 9 bases in between. Germline V CDR1 and CDR2: SQVTM, ANQGSEA. This CDR3 is built from 11 residues.

The chain couples TRBV28 to TRBJ2-1, with D possibly TRBD2 on 5 matching bases. CDR3 length: 16 residues. V was pared by 4 bases and J by 0 bases, with 13 bases between. CDR1 is MDHEN, CDR2 SYDVKM, per germline. This chain's CDR3 is CASSSRMGSSYNEQFF. CDR3 in DNA: TGTGCCAGCAGTTCCCGCATGGGGAGCTCCTACAATGAGCAGTTCTTC.

The genes are TRBV20-1 and TRBJ2-7, with D maybe TRBD2 (5 bases). The CDR3 covers 14 residues. Germline V gene data show CDR1 as DFQATT and CDR2 as SNEGSKA (reference sequence). Trimming took 4 bases from V and 0 from J, leaving 13 bases between them. CDR3 loop: CSAMPRTDSYEQYF. CDR3 DNA: TGCAGTGCTATGCCCCGGACTGACTCCTACGAGCAGTACTTC.

This clonotype was picked up a small number of times. This chain links TRBV12-3 or TRBV12-4 with TRBJ2-1; D is possibly TRBD2 (6 bases). V was shortened by 5 bases and J by 7 bases, with 18 bases between the two germline ends. This CDR3 comprises 15 residues. CDR3 amino acids: CASSGFGGIMNEQFF. The CDR3 DNA reads as TGTGCCAGCAGTGGTTTCGGGGGTATCATGAATGAGCAGTTCTTC.

This clonotype was picked up a small number of times. CDR3 sequence (DNA): TGCAGCGTTGGGAGGGGGCTCAGGGATGAGCAGTTCTTC. Amino acids: CSVGRGLRDEQFF. The chain couples TRBV29-1 to TRBJ2-1; a possible D gene is TRBD1 (7 bases). V dropped 4 bases and J dropped 8 bases, with 15 bases sitting between them. Germline CDR1 reads SQVTM; CDR2 reads ANQGSEA. This CDR3 comprises 13 residues.

The table lists this clonotype with a few counts. The CDR3, as DNA: TGTGCCATCAGTGTACAATTACAGGGCCAGGAGCAGTTCTTC. Amino acid sequence: CAISVQLQGQEQFF. V gene TRBV10-3 combines with J gene TRBJ2-1; a possible D gene is TRBD1 (6 bases). Germline assignment: CDR1 ENHRY and CDR2 SYGVKD. V shed 4 bases and J shed 10 bases, with 17 bases lying between them. The CDR3 consists of 14 residues.